This T cell receptor (beta chain) is from a study of T cell responses to AZD1222 COVID-19 vaccine (TCRdb year 2021). For the study in its entirety: A total of 230 or so trial participants underwent TCR sequencing, of whom roughly 210 received two doses of AZD1222 and 26 received two doses of the MenACWY control vaccine. Enrollment into the trials was organized by age into subgroups of 18-55, 56-69 and 70-plus years, and those subgroups contained about 150, 27 and 61 TCR-sequenced participants, respectively. Beyond this particular receptor, the publication reports: Only five or six AZD1222 recipients were SARS-CoV-2 seropositive at baseline, limiting conclusions about previously exposed vaccinees. Participants were mostly white British, with more females than males. The authors suggested clonal diversity may have been underestimated. Nearly half of unique spike-specific TCRs reportedly recognized epitopes outside regions mutated in the B.1.351 and B.1.1.7 variants. In the small 56-69-year group, the increase in depth fell short of significance, most likely because of low power. The whole spike protein was spanned by vaccine-associated CD4 TCRs, and dominant responses were seen in regions 160-218 and 743-854. A significant rise in spike-specific TCR breadth and depth was observed after two AZD1222 doses relative to day 0 and relative to MenACWY recipients. No day 14 peak-response samples were available, so repertoires were characterized only after the peak T cell response.

Concerning this clone: Its antigen is currently not known. No base quality information exists; no much larger clone differs at one position.

The CDR3 regions of human TCRbeta chains were analyzed by immunosequencing. Regarding the original processing steps: TCRs in the repertoires were compared against a reference library of SARS-CoV-2-specific TCRs that had been generated with the MIRA antigen-specificity platform. Breadth meant the fraction of unique TCRs that were SARS-CoV-2-associated, whereas depth meant the fraction of total T cells that were SARS-CoV-2-associated. Using the MIRA data, each spike-specific TCR was mapped to the spike region that the TCR reacts to and placed in a CD4 or CD8 class. Log10-transformed breadth and depth values were compared by one-way ANOVA with Sidak's multiple comparisons tests. The immuneACCESS repertoire file appears here via TCRdb, limited to in-frame rearrangements. These files lack a portion of the clones; in checked studies, under half of the deficit traces to unresolved V genes, and the cause of the others is not known. The DNA was the basis for D and trimming; V, J and clone size are from that table. The sample table contains more than 90,000 clones; only one count was recorded for 84% of them. The ten largest make up 13% to 15% of the sample.

The sample's time point label, decoded: about 28 days (+/-7) after the second vaccine dose. Because spike-specific TCR depth and breadth did not differ between the two schedules, AZD1222 recipients who got a second dose at roughly 4 weeks were pooled with those who got a second dose at roughly 12 weeks. Samples from vaccinated people were obtained from the UK trials COV001 and COV002, which included a single-blind randomized controlled phase 2/3 trial of AZD1222 (ChAdOx1 nCoV-19) in healthy adults. Trial participant PBMC samples were collected at day 0 and day 28 after the second dose for TCRbeta chain sequencing. CDR1 and CDR2 are drawn from the germline V gene: MNHEY, SVGAGI. At the junction V is shortened by 0 bases and J by 8 bases, with 7 bases in between. Its CDR3 holds 12 amino acids, cysteine through phenylalanine. Of the read, only the CDR3 DNA is kept; its 36 bases are in frame from base 1.

The sequence was collected from an adult who received the AZD1222 COVID-19 vaccine. In this chain, TRBV6-5 is recombined with TRBJ1-1, with a weak D call of TRBD1 (5 bases match). The sample was peripheral blood, taken 28 days after the second AZD1222 dose. The DNA reads as follows: TGTGCCAGCAGTTACTCTCGGGGGGAAGCTTTCTTT. The resulting protein is CASSYSRGEAFF.